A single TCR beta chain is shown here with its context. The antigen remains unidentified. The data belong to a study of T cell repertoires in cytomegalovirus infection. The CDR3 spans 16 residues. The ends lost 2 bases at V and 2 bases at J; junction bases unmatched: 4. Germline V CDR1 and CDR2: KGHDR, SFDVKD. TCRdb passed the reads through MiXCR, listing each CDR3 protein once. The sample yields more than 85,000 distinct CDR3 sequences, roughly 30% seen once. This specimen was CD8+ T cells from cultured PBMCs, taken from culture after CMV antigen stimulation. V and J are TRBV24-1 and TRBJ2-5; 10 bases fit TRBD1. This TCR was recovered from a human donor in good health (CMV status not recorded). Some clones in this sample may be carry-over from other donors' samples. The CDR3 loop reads CATSDSGTGAQETQYF. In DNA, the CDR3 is TGTGCCACCAGTGATTCCGGGACAGGGGCGCAAGAGACCCAGTACTTC.